The 9 T cell receptor beta chains presented below share a single source sample, sequenced in a study of blood T cell repertoires in COVID-19 (dated by TCRdb to 2019 to 2021). Libraries were constructed by the immunoSEQ multiplex PCR assay. The source is immuneACCESS, and TCRdb retained only in-frame sequences with V and J called. Part of the clones is not carried over; for the studies checked, unresolved V genes explain less than half of this, and the remainder is unexplained. Present in this sample are roughly 300,000 clones, 87% of which were seen just once. The ten largest clones take up approximately 7.8% of the sample. Sequences were obtained from peripheral blood. These receptors originate from a woman in her forties or fifties who had recovered from COVID-19.

The chain uses TRBV6-2 or TRBV6-3 and TRBJ1-2; 9 bases are a match to TRBD1. Germline loops: CDR1 MNHEY, CDR2 SVGEGT. V lost 4 bases and J lost 0; bases outside the gene matches: 9. The CDR3 has 17 residues. The CDR3 nucleotides read TGTGCCAGCAGTTCACAGGGGGCTTCCGCCGCTAACTATGGCTACACCTTC. Translated, it gives CASSSQGASAANYGYTF.

The rearrangement joins TRBV9 to TRBJ1-2; D uncertain. This CDR3 has 15 amino acids. Germline loops: CDR1 SGDLS, CDR2 YYNGEE. Between the trimmed V and J ends, which lost 0 bases and 4 bases, there was a span of 13 bases. Here the CDR3 DNA reads TGTGCCAGCAGCGTAGTAACTTCTGTAAGCTATGGCTACACCTTC. This translates into CASSVVTSVSYGYTF.

The gene calls are TRBV4-3 and TRBJ2-3; no clear D gene. This CDR3 region has 15 residues. Trimming stripped 5 bases from V and 1 base from J, with 13 bases between. Germline-derived CDR1 and CDR2 are LGHNA and YSLEER. CDR3 region: CASSERQLGTDTQYF. The CDR3 DNA is TGCGCCAGCAGCGAGAGGCAGCTAGGCACAGATACGCAGTATTTT.

The chain has TRBV15 and TRBJ1-1; 7 nucleotides align to TRBD1. The ends lost 11 bases at V and 1 base at J; junction bases unmatched: 10. CDR1 LNHNV and CDR2 YYDKDF come from the germline V gene (reference sequence). This CDR3 has 14 amino acids. Here the CDR3 reads CAAGPQGPNTEAFF. The DNA for the CDR3 is TGTGCCGCCGGACCACAGGGGCCGAACACTGAAGCTTTCTTT.

This rearrangement joins TRBV4-1 to TRBJ2-5; D is undetermined. Trimming cost V 2 bases and J 4 bases, with 8 bases left between them. Germline values: CDR1 MGHRA, CDR2 YSYEKL. This CDR3 has 13 residues. The CDR3 reads CASSQLPRETQYF. CDR3 in DNA: TGCGCCAGCAGCCAACTTCCGAGAGAGACCCAGTACTTC.

The J gene is TRBJ1-2, the V gene TRBV19; D is possibly TRBD1 (6 bases). The ends were cut back, 3 bases at V and 4 bases at J, with 12 bases in the middle. Germline-derived CDR1 and CDR2 are LNHDA and SQIVND (reference sequence). The CDR3 covers 14 residues. CDR3 DNA sequence: TGTGCCAGTAGTATGGGGGCTGGTACCTATGGCTACACCTTC. Amino acid sequence: CASSMGAGTYGYTF.

The V and J genes are TRBV18 and TRBJ1-4, with 8 bases aligning to TRBD1. CDR1 and CDR2 from the germline V gene are KGHSH and LQKENI. The CDR3 runs 14 residues. V shed 3 bases, J shed 8 bases, and the junction held 5 bases outside the gene matches. The CDR3 loop is CASSPDRAWEKLFF. The CDR3 DNA is TGTGCCAGCTCACCGGACAGGGCTTGGGAAAAACTGTTTTTT. Filled out from reference TRBV18 and TRBJ1-4, the complete variable domain reads NAGVMQNPRHLVRRRGQEARLRCSPMKGHSHVYWYRQLPEEGLKFMVYLQKENIIDESGMPKERFSAEFPKEGPSILRIQQVVRGDSAAYFCASSPDRAWEKLFFGSGTQLSVL.

The rearrangement joins TRBV28 to TRBJ2-7; 8 positions agree with TRBD1. The CDR3 is 15 amino acids. Per germline, CDR1 MDHEN and CDR2 SYDVKM. V lost 5 bases and J lost 3; bases outside the gene matches: 9. CDR3: CASSPAAGTGYEQYF. The DNA for the CDR3 is TGTGCCAGCAGTCCCGCCGCCGGGACAGGCTACGAGCAGTACTTC.

The chain is built from TRBV19 and TRBJ2-3; 7 positions agree with TRBD2. CDR3 length equals 13 residues. Germline-derived CDR1 and CDR2 are LNHDA and SQIVND (reference sequence). V lost 4 bases, J lost 4 bases, and 2 bases stayed unmatched. Here the CDR3 DNA reads TGTGCCAGTAGTACCGCGGGAGCAGATACGCAGTATTTT. Its translation: CASSTAGADTQYF.